This note documents a single T cell receptor beta chain sequence. Per the germline V gene, CDR1 is SGHVS and CDR2 is FNYEAQ. The V end lost 1 base, the J end lost 0 bases, and 6 bases lay between the germline ends. The CDR3 spans 14 residues. One entry per CDR3 protein, called by TCRdb with MiXCR from the 5' RACE reads. The repertoire holds a few hundred thousand distinct CDR3 sequences, around 10% seen once, with around 19% in the top ten. The sample belongs to a study of T cells after yellow fever vaccination. The sequence was obtained from a man younger than 30 who received the YFV17D yellow fever vaccine. Sequenced here: PBMCs, sampled on the day of the first yellow fever vaccination. The chain employs TRBV7-6 and TRBJ2-5, with D hard to call. The CDR3 region has the DNA TGTGCCAGCAGCTTAGGTCCTAACCAAGAGACCCAGTACTTC. It codes for CASSLGPNQETQYF.